Below are 20 T cell receptor beta chains sequenced from a single sample in a study of early T cells in non-severe SARS-CoV-2 infection. TCRdb reprocessed the 5' RACE reads via MiXCR and lists one record per CDR3 protein. This table holds approximately 64,000 distinct CDR3 sequences, 20% found once. This specimen consisted of whole blood, obtained at baseline. The source of these receptors is an adult who was a healthcare worker with PCR-confirmed SARS-CoV-2 infection or an uninfected control (not recorded which).

The chain joins TRBV20-1 to TRBJ2-1, with 8 positions matching TRBD2. The germline V gene has CDR1 DFQATT and CDR2 SNEGSKA (reference sequence). V lost 0 bases and J lost 4; bases outside the gene matches: 11. CDR3 length equals 17 residues. Here the CDR3 DNA reads TGCAGTGCTAGAGACTCTACCCGGACTAGCCGGTACAATGAGCAGTTCTTC. Translation gives CSARDSTRTSRYNEQFF.

This clonotype was counted only a few times. The chain uses TRBV4-1 and TRBJ2-2, with D unresolved. This CDR3 contains 15 residues. V dropped 4 bases and J dropped 4 bases, with 13 bases sitting between them. CDR1 and CDR2 from the germline V gene are MGHRA and YSYEKL. The CDR3 DNA sequence: TGCGCCAGCAGCCCACAGAGACGTTTCACCGGGGAGCTGTTTTTT. It is translated as CASSPQRRFTGELFF.

This clonotype was seen ten or more times. The V and J genes are TRBV7-2 and TRBJ2-1, with 12 bases identical to TRBD2. The ends lost 5 bases at V and 2 bases at J; junction bases unmatched: 4. This CDR3 spans 16 amino acids. CDR1 is SGHTA and CDR2 is FQGNSA in the germline V gene. CDR3 loop: CASSVLAGGAYNEQFF. The CDR3 nucleotides read TGTGCCAGCAGCGTACTAGCGGGGGGTGCCTACAATGAGCAGTTCTTC.

This clonotype was picked up a small number of times. The genes are TRBV9 and TRBJ2-1; no firm D call. The CDR3 extends over 13 amino acids. V was cut by 0 bases and J by 8 bases, with 9 bases left in between. The germline CDR1 and CDR2 sequences are SGDLS and YYNGEE. Here the CDR3 DNA reads TGTGCCAGCAGCGTAGGGCTGGTGGATGAGCAGTTCTTC. It is translated as CASSVGLVDEQFF.

This clonotype has a handful of counts. The J gene is TRBJ2-3, the V gene TRBV7-3; D is unclear. This CDR3 is 15 amino acids long. The germline V gene has CDR1 SGHTA and CDR2 FQGTGA. Trimming pared 5 bases from V and 1 base from J, leaving 13 bases between. CDR3 in amino acids: CASSGNTARTDTQYF. Written as DNA, the CDR3 is TGTGCCAGCAGCGGGAACACCGCCCGCACAGATACGCAGTATTTT.

V and J are TRBV24-1 and TRBJ2-1; 9 nucleotides agree with TRBD2. The junction had 9 bases not matched to a gene; V was cut back by 4 bases and J by 9 bases. This CDR3 comprises 15 residues. From germline, CDR1 is KGHDR and CDR2 SFDVKD. CDR3 protein: CATSDRQTSGGEQFF. DNA of the CDR3: TGTGCCACCAGTGACCGCCAGACTAGCGGCGGTGAGCAGTTCTTC.

As for this clonotype: An end of the junction does not agree with germline; a read error may underlie this. This chain uses TRBV11-2 with TRBJ2-3; TRBD2 matches 12 bases. In germline, CDR1 is SGHAT, CDR2 FQNNGV. The CDR3 length is 15 residues. CDR3 sequence: CANSLTSGGADTQYF. The CDR3 nucleotides read TGTGCCAACAGCTTGACTAGCGGGGGAGCAGATACGCAGTATTTT.

This chain joins TRBV10-3 and TRBJ2-3; possible D gene TRBD1, 6 bases. The CDR3 has 15 amino acids. Per the germline V gene, CDR1 is ENHRY and CDR2 is SYGVKD. The V end lost 7 bases, the J end lost 2 bases, and 16 bases lay between the germline ends. CDR3 residues: CAINKQGIPTDTQYF. CDR3 DNA sequence: TGTGCCATCAATAAGCAGGGGATCCCCACAGATACGCAGTATTTT.

The V and J genes are TRBV5-1 and TRBJ2-5, with D tentatively TRBD1 or TRBD2 (5 bases each). CDR3 length: 14 residues. From germline, CDR1 is SGHRS and CDR2 YFSETQ. Trimming took 0 bases from V and 1 from J, leaving 7 bases between them. This chain's CDR3 is CASSLEGSQETQYF. Here the CDR3 DNA reads TGCGCCAGCAGCTTGGAGGGGAGCCAAGAGACCCAGTACTTC.

V usage is TRBV7-2 and J usage is TRBJ2-3; 7 nucleotides align to TRBD2. The V and J ends lost 5 bases and 6 bases, in that order; junction bases with no gene match: 2. The CDR3 sequence is 12 residues long. Germline CDR1 and CDR2: SGHTA and FQGNSA. The DNA for the CDR3 is TGTGCCAGCAGCCGAGCGGGGGATACGCAGTATTTT. Its protein product is CASSRAGDTQYF.

The chain employs TRBV29-1 and TRBJ2-3, with D possibly TRBD2 on 6 matching bases. Trimming cost V 7 bases and J 4 bases, with 18 bases left between them. The CDR3 runs 14 residues. Germline-derived CDR1 and CDR2 are SQVTM and ANQGSEA. CDR3 region: CSGRLGADSDTQYF. The DNA for the CDR3 is TGCAGCGGGCGACTAGGTGCTGATTCAGATACGCAGTATTTT.

This clonotype was counted only a few times. This chain uses TRBV2 with TRBJ2-7, with D unresolved. V dropped 5 bases and J dropped 5 bases, with 13 bases sitting between them. CDR1 SNHLY and CDR2 FYNNEI come from the germline V gene. The CDR3 totals 13 residues. The CDR3 sequence is CASSSQFKHEQYF. As DNA, the CDR3 is TGTGCCAGCAGTAGTCAGTTCAAGCACGAGCAGTACTTC.

J is TRBJ1-1 and V is TRBV15, with TRBD1 matching 9 bases. This CDR3 has 14 residues. The germline CDR1 and CDR2 sequences are LNHNV and YYDKDF (reference sequence). V was clipped by 5 bases and J by 5 bases; unmatched bases: 6. CDR3 nucleotide sequence: TGTGCCACCAGCGGGACGGACAGGGGAACTGAAGCTTTCTTT. Translation gives CATSGTDRGTEAFF.

This CDR3 reads CSGYVGEKLFF. The CDR3 DNA is TGCAGTGGTTATGTTGGTGAAAAACTGTTTTTT. V is TRBV20-1 and J is TRBJ1-4; unclear D gene. This CDR3 spans 11 amino acids. The germline V gene has CDR1 DFQATT and CDR2 SNEGSKA (reference sequence). V dropped 7 bases and J dropped 7 bases, with 10 bases sitting between them.

This sequence joins TRBV12-3 or TRBV12-4 and TRBJ2-2; unclear D gene. Between the trimmed V and J ends, which lost 5 bases and 9 bases, there was a span of 10 bases. The CDR3 has 12 amino acids. In DNA, the CDR3 is TGTGCCAGCAGTCGTCCCAACCGGGAGCTGTTTTTT. Protein product: CASSRPNRELFF.

There are a few counts of this clonotype. The chain joins TRBV7-9 to TRBJ2-2, with TRBD1 as a possible D gene (6 bases). The CDR3 is 15 amino acids. Trimming took 2 bases from V and 2 from J, leaving 9 bases between them. Germline assignment: CDR1 SEHNR and CDR2 FQNEAQ (reference sequence). The CDR3 DNA reads as TGTGCCAGCAGCTTAAGTGGGGGCAACACCGGGGAGCTGTTTTTT. This gives the protein CASSLSGGNTGELFF.

The table lists this clonotype with a few counts. The rearrangement uses TRBV7-9 and TRBJ2-7; perhaps TRBD2 as D (7 bases). The germline CDR1 and CDR2 sequences are SEHNR and FQNEAQ (reference sequence). The CDR3 runs to 13 residues. The V end lost 3 bases, the J end lost 6 bases, and 12 bases lay between the germline ends. CDR3 loop: CASSLAGAFEQYF. The CDR3 nucleotides read TGTGCCAGCAGCTTGGCGGGGGCGTTCGAGCAGTACTTC.

The V call is TRBV7-8, the J call TRBJ2-5; D call uncertain. In germline, CDR1 is SGHVS, CDR2 FQNEAQ. V gave up 2 bases and J gave up 5 bases, with 9 bases separating them. CDR3 length: 13 residues. DNA for the CDR3: TGTGCCAGCAGCTTATCACGAATGGAGACCCAGTACTTC. Its protein is CASSLSRMETQYF.

Ten or more counts support this clonotype. The chain links TRBV20-1 to TRBJ2-2; tentative D call: TRBD2 (6 bases). Per the germline V gene, CDR1 is DFQATT and CDR2 is SNEGSKA (reference sequence). The CDR3 sequence is 16 residues long. V was shortened by 2 bases and J by 4 bases, with 17 bases between the two germline ends. The CDR3 DNA sequence: TGCAGTGCTAGAACCCCTCGCGGGGAGAGCACCGGGGAGCTGTTTTTT. It encodes CSARTPRGESTGELFF.

This sequence joins TRBV6-1 and TRBJ1-5; 9 bases are a match to TRBD1. After removal of 10 bases from V and 5 bases from J, the junction contained 9 bases not matched to a gene. Germline lookup yields CDR1 MNHNS and CDR2 SASEGT. The CDR3 has 14 amino acids. CDR3 coding DNA: TGTGCCACCCCGGGACAGGGCGAGGATCAGCCCCAGCATTTT. Translated, it gives CATPGQGEDQPQHF.